One sample yielded the 8 T cell receptor beta chains listed below, sequenced in a study of beta chain features in type 1 diabetes. The sequenced template was cDNA made from the entire isolated RNA. Repertoires were generated with immunoSEQ multiplex PCR, while TCRdb's copy carries only in-frame clones and drops some. The sample holds some 250,000 clones, roughly 30% seen once. The sequenced material came from central memory CD4+ T cells from blood. Receptors originate from a man between 25 and 39 years old in good health.

V usage is TRBV28 and J usage is TRBJ2-5; 13 nucleotides agree with TRBD2. The CDR3 is 14 amino acids. The germline CDR1 and CDR2 sequences are MDHEN and SYDVKM. V was clipped by 6 bases and J by 5 bases; unmatched bases: 3. CDR3 loop: CASSGTSGMETQYF. In nucleotides, the CDR3 is TGTGCCAGCAGCGGGACTAGCGGGATGGAGACCCAGTACTTC.

V is TRBV29-1 and J is TRBJ1-2; tentatively, D is TRBD1 (6 bases). V was cut by 7 bases and J by 4 bases, with 16 bases left in between. Germline loops: CDR1 SQVTM, CDR2 ANQGSEA. The CDR3 is 13 residues long. The CDR3 nucleotides read TGCAGCGCCCCTCGGGGGGCAGGCTATGGCTACACCTTC. Its protein product is CSAPRGAGYGYTF.

The chain employs TRBV15 and TRBJ2-1, with D tentatively TRBD2 (6 bases). The CDR3 covers 15 residues. With 0 bases removed from V and 3 bases from J, the gap between germline ends came to 9 bases. The V gene's germline CDR1 is LNHNV and CDR2 YYDKDF (reference sequence). The CDR3 spells CATSREGGDYNEQFF. Written as DNA, the CDR3 is TGTGCCACCAGCAGAGAGGGGGGAGACTACAATGAGCAGTTCTTC.

This clone was observed a handful of times. The chain uses TRBV30 and TRBJ2-5, with D hard to call. CDR3 length: 13 amino acids. Trimming took 2 bases from V and 4 from J, leaving 11 bases between them. The V gene's germline CDR1 is GTSNPN and CDR2 SVGIG (reference sequence). The CDR3 DNA sequence: TGTGCCTGGAGTACGAGGCCACGAGAGACCCAGTACTTC. The encoded protein is CAWSTRPRETQYF. The full variable domain, with the rest looked up from reference TRBV30 and TRBJ2-5, is SQTIHQWPATLVQPVGSPLSLECTVEGTSNPNLYWYRQAAGRGLQLLFYSVGIGQISSEVPQNLSASRPQDRQFILSSKKLLLSDSGFYLCAWSTRPRETQYFGPGTRLLVL.

This clone has only a few counts. This chain joins TRBV25-1 and TRBJ2-3, with 7 bases that match TRBD2. This CDR3 contains 14 residues. J gave up 0 bases and V 5 bases, and 2 bases lay outside the gene matches. CDR1 and CDR2 from the germline V gene are MGHDK and SYGVNS. The CDR3 DNA reads TGTGCCAGCAGTCTTAGCGGGAGCACAGATACGCAGTATTTT. This codes for CASSLSGSTDTQYF.

Concerning this clone: A single base separates this from a much larger clone, so it may be a read error. The chain carries TRBV10-3 and TRBJ2-3; D is possibly TRBD2 (5 bases). Trimming shortened V by 4 bases and J by 2 bases, and 7 bases separated the two germline ends. This CDR3 has 13 amino acids. Looked up from germline, CDR1 is ENHRY and CDR2 is SYGVKD. CDR3 residues: CAISGGLTDTQYF. The CDR3 DNA sequence: TGTGCCATCAGTGGCGGACTCACAGATACGCAGTATTTT.

The rearrangement joins TRBV11-2 to TRBJ2-3, with 12 bases matching TRBD2. Germline assignment: CDR1 SGHAT and CDR2 FQNNGV. The CDR3 covers 14 residues. V shed 4 bases, J shed 11 bases, and the junction held 7 bases outside the gene matches. CDR3 sequence: CASSSTSGRPKQYF. CDR3 sequence (DNA): TGTGCCAGCAGCTCTACTAGCGGGAGGCCAAAGCAGTATTTT.

The chain is built from TRBV12-5 and TRBJ2-1, with 10 bases fitting TRBD2. The CDR3 runs to 16 residues. With 5 bases clipped from V and 5 bases from J, the junction kept 9 bases outside the gene matches. Germline values: CDR1 LGHNT, CDR2 FRNRAP. The CDR3 reads CASGPGLAGVDNEQFF. CDR3 nucleotides: TGTGCTAGTGGTCCCGGGCTAGCGGGGGTTGACAATGAGCAGTTCTTC.